Below, 12 T cell receptor beta chains from the same sample are listed, as sequenced in a study of T cells in Graves' hyperthyroidism and ophthalmopathy. TCR beta CDR3 region amplification was performed from RNA transcripts. The HTBI primer set was used in a first-round RT-PCR of the TCR CDR3. MiXCR, applied by TCRdb to the multiplex PCR reads, yields one record per CDR3 protein. Of around 600,000 distinct CDR3 sequences listed, 12% to 15% were seen once; the top ten hold 7.1%. Sequenced input: blood. All receptors come from a woman between 18 and 29 years old with Graves' ophthalmopathy.

This clonotype has only a few counts. J is TRBJ1-5 and V is TRBV19; TRBD1 matches 7 bases. V trimming: 3 bases; J trimming: 6 bases; junction bases outside the gene matches: 2. CDR1 LNHDA and CDR2 SQIVND come from the germline V gene (reference sequence). The CDR3 length is 13 residues. Here the CDR3 DNA reads TGTGCCAGTAGTATTGGACAGGTTCAGCCCCAGCATTTT. This codes for CASSIGQVQPQHF.

This clonotype was counted many times. The V and J genes are TRBV6-1 and TRBJ2-1; D tentatively fits TRBD1 or TRBD2 (6 bases each). CDR3 size: 13 residues. Germline assignment: CDR1 MNHNS and CDR2 SASEGT. The ends were cut back, 6 bases at V and 10 bases at J, with 16 bases in the middle. As DNA, the CDR3 is TGTGCCAGCAGCAAGCCGGGGGCGGTGGAGCAGTTCTTC. Translating gives CASSKPGAVEQFF.

This clonotype was recorded at least ten times. The chain has TRBV11-2 and TRBJ2-1, with D perhaps TRBD1 (6 bases). This CDR3 region has 12 residues. Germline CDR1 reads SGHAT; CDR2 reads FQNNGV. The germline V and J ends were trimmed by 5 bases and 10 bases, with 12 bases remaining between them. The CDR3 DNA reads TGTGCCAGCAGCCTCCGGGACATAGAGCAGTTCTTC. Its protein product is CASSLRDIEQFF. The whole variable domain, remainder taken from reference TRBV11-2 and TRBJ2-1, is EAGVAQSPRYKIIEKRQSVAFWCNPISGHATLYWYQQILGQGPKLLIQFQNNGVVDDSQLPKDRFSAERLKGVDSTLKIQPAKLEDSAVYLCASSLRDIEQFFGPGTRLTVL.

In this sample, this clonotype turned up a few times. The V and J genes are TRBV5-8 and TRBJ1-4, with 7 bases that match TRBD1. The ends lost 6 bases at V and 8 bases at J; junction bases unmatched: 7. This CDR3 region has 13 residues. Germline assignment: CDR1 SGHTS and CDR2 YDEGEE. The CDR3 DNA reads TGTGCCAGCACAGTTGGGGACAGCGAAAAACTGTTTTTT. As protein: CASTVGDSEKLFF. Full variable domain (rest looked up from reference TRBV5-8 and TRBJ1-4): EAGVTQSPTHLIKTRGQQATLRCSPISGHTSVYWYQQALGLGLQFLLWYDEGEERNRGNFPPRFSGRQFPNYSSELNVNALELEDSALYLCASTVGDSEKLFFGSGTQLSVL.

The CDR3: CATSESSSARREFF. The CDR3 coding sequence is TGTGCCACCAGTGAATCCTCTAGCGCCCGGAGGGAGTTCTTC. The chain recombines TRBV24-1 with TRBJ2-1; tentatively, D is TRBD2 (6 bases). This CDR3 comprises 14 residues. Trimming removed 4 bases at V and 14 bases at J, with 20 bases between. The V gene's germline CDR1 is KGHDR and CDR2 SFDVKD.

This clonotype was picked up one time. The J gene is TRBJ2-3, the V gene TRBV5-4; the D gene is possibly TRBD2 (5 bases). The germline gives CDR1 SGHNT, CDR2 YYREEE (reference sequence). This CDR3 region has 14 residues. Trimming removed 4 bases at V and 6 bases at J, with 15 bases between. In DNA, the CDR3 is TGTGCCAGCAGCCTCAACGGGATCCCTGATACGCAGTATTTT. Translating gives CASSLNGIPDTQYF.

This clonotype was detected only a few times. This CDR3 is CASGPTSGVTTQYF. CDR3 nucleotide sequence: TGTGCCAGCGGCCCGACTAGCGGGGTAACAACCCAGTACTTC. The chain combines TRBV6-1 with TRBJ2-5, with 11 bases fitting TRBD2. V was clipped by 8 bases and J by 8 bases; unmatched bases: 10. The CDR3 sequence is 14 residues long. CDR1 MNHNS and CDR2 SASEGT come from the germline V gene.

This clonotype has a handful of counts. The chain recombines TRBV19 with TRBJ1-2; D is uncertain. Trimming stripped 7 bases from V and 8 bases from J, with 14 bases between. Germline loops: CDR1 LNHDA, CDR2 SQIVND (reference sequence). The CDR3 has 12 amino acids. CDR3 nucleotide sequence: TGTGCCAGTATCGGTTTGGCGGAGGGCTACACCTTC. As protein: CASIGLAEGYTF.

The chain uses TRBV19 and TRBJ2-5; TRBD1 aligns across 12 bases. After removal of 9 bases from V and 5 bases from J, the junction contained 4 bases not matched to a gene. Germline CDR1 LNHDA, CDR2 SQIVND (reference sequence). This CDR3 comprises 13 residues. Here the CDR3 reads CASGTGGVETQYF. The CDR3 nucleotides read TGTGCCAGCGGGACAGGGGGCGTCGAGACCCAGTACTTC.

The CDR3 loop is CATLTSVGLPGELFF. CDR3 nucleotides: TGTGCCACTTTAACTAGCGTCGGGTTGCCCGGGGAGCTGTTTTTT. The rearrangement uses TRBV10-3 and TRBJ2-2; 7 bases map to TRBD2. With 10 bases clipped from V and 6 bases from J, the junction kept 14 bases outside the gene matches. The CDR3 is 15 residues long. CDR1 is ENHRY, CDR2 SYGVKD, per germline.

There are many counts of this clonotype. The chain carries TRBV19 and TRBJ1-2; 7 bases are shared with TRBD1. CDR1 LNHDA and CDR2 SQIVND come from the germline V gene (reference sequence). The CDR3 is made up of 15 amino acids. The junction had 13 bases not matched to a gene; V was cut back by 3 bases and J by 9 bases. DNA for the CDR3: TGTGCCAGTAGTATCGGGACCGACAGGGCCCAAAGCTACACCTTC. Protein product: CASSIGTDRAQSYTF. Full variable domain (outside the CDR3, taken from reference TRBV19 and TRBJ1-2): DGGITQSPKYLFRKEGQNVTLSCEQNLNHDAMYWYRQDPGQGLRLIYYSQIVNDFQKGDIAEGYSVSREKKESFPLTVTSAQKNPTAFYLCASSIGTDRAQSYTFGSGTRLTVV.

In this sample, this clonotype turned up many times. The chain combines TRBV7-2 with TRBJ2-5; TRBD2 might be the D (6 bases). There are 17 residues in the CDR3. V was shortened by 0 bases and J by 3 bases, with 17 bases between the two germline ends. Germline CDR1 is SGHTA and CDR2 is FQGNSA. Here the CDR3 reads CASSLARLTAGEETQYF. The CDR3 DNA follows: TGTGCCAGCAGCTTAGCGAGACTAACAGCGGGCGAAGAGACCCAGTACTTC.